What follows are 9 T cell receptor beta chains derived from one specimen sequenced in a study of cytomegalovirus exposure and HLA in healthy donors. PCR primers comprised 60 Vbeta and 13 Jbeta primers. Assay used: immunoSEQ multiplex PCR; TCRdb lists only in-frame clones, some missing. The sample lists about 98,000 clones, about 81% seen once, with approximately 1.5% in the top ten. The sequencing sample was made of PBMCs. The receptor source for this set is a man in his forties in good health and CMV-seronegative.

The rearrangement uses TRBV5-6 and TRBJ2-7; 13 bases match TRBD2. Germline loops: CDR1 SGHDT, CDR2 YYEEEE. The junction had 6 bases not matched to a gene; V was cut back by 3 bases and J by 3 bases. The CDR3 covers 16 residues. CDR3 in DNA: TGTGCCAGCAGCTATCCGGGACTAGCGGGGAACTACGAGCAGTACTTC. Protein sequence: CASSYPGLAGNYEQYF.

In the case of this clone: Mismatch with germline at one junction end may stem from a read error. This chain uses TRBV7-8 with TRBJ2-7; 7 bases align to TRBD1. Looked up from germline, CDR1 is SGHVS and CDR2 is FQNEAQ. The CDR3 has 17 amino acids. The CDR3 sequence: CASGPRVGRGFSDEQYF. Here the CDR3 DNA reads TGTGCCAGCGGACCTAGGGTTGGCAGGGGGTTCTCCGACGAGCAGTACTTC.

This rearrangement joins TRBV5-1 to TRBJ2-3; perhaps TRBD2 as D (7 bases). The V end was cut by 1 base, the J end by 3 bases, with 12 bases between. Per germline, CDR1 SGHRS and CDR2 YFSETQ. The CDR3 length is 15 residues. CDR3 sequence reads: CASSLLRGATDTQYF. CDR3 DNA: TGCGCCAGCAGCTTGCTCCGGGGGGCAACAGATACGCAGTATTTT.

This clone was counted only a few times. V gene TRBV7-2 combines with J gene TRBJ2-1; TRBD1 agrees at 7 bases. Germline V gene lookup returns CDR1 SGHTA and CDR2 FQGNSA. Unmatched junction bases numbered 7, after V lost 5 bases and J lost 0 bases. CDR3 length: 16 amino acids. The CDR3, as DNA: TGTGCCAGCAGCATGTCGACAGGGCGCTCCTACAATGAGCAGTTCTTC. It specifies CASSMSTGRSYNEQFF.

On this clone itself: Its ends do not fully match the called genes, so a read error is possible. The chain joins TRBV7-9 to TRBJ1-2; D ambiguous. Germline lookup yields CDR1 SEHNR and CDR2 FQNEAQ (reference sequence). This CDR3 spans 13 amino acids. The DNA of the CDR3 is TGTTCCAGCAGCCATTTTCTTGGTGGCGGCTACACCTTC. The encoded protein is CSSSHFLGGGYTF.

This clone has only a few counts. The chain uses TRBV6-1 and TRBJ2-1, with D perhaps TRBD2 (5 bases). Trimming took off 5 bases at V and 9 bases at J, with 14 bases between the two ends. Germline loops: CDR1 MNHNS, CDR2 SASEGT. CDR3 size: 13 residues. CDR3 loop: CASSSPGVFEQFF. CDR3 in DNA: TGTGCCAGCAGTTCCCCCGGGGTTTTTGAGCAGTTCTTC.

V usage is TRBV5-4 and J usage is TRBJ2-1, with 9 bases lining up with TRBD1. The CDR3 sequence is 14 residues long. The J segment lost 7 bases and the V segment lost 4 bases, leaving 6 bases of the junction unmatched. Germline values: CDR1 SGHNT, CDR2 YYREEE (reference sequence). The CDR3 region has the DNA TGTGCCAGCAGCGGGACAGGGCTGGGGAATGAGCAGTTCTTC. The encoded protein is CASSGTGLGNEQFF.

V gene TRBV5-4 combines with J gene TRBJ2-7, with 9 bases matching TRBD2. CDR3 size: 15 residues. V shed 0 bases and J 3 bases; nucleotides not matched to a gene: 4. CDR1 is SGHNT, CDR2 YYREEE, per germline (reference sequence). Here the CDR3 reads CASSLAASGVYEQYF. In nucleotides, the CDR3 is TGTGCCAGCAGCTTGGCCGCTAGCGGGGTCTACGAGCAGTACTTC.

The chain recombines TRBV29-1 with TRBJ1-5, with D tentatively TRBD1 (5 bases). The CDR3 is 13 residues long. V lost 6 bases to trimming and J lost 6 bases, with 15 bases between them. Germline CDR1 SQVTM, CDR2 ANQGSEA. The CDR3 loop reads CSVQGGDGQPQHF. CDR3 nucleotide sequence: TGCAGCGTACAAGGAGGGGATGGTCAGCCCCAGCATTTT.